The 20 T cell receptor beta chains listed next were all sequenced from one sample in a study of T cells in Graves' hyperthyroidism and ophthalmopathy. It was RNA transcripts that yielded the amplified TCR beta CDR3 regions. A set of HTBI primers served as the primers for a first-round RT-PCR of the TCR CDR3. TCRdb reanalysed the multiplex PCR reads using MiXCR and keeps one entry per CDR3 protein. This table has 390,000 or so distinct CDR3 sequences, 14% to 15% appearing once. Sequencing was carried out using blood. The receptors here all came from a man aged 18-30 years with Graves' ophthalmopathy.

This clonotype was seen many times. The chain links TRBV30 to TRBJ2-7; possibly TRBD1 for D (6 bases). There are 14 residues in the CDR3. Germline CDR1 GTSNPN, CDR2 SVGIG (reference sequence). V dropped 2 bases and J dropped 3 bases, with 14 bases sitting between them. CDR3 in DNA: TGTGCCTGGAGTTGGCTGGGCAGGGGCTACGAGCAGTACTTC. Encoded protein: CAWSWLGRGYEQYF.

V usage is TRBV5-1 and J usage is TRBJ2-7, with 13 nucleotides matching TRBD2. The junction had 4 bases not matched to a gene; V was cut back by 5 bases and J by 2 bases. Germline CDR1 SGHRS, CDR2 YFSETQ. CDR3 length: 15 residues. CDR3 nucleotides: TGCGCCAGCAGGGAACTAGCGGGAGGGCCCTACGAGCAGTACTTC. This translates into CASRELAGGPYEQYF.

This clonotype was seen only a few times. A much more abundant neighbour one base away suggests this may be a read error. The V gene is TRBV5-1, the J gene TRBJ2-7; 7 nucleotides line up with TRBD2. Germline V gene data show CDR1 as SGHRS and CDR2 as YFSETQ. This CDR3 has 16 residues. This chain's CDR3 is CAGSLGGDGVDLEQYF. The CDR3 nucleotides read TGCGCCGGCAGCTTGGGAGGGGACGGGGTTGATTTAGAGCAGTACTTC.

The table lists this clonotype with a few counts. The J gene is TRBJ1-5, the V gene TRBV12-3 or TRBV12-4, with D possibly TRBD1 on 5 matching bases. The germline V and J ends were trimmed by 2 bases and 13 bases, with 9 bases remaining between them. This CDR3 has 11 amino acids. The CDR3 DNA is TGTGCCAGCAGTTTAACAGGAAAACAGCATTTT. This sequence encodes CASSLTGKQHF.

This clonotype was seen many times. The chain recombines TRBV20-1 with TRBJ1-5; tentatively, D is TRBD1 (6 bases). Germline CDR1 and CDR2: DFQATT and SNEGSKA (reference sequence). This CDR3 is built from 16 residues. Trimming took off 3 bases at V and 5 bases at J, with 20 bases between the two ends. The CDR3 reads CSASRPSSGGDQPQHF. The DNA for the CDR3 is TGCAGTGCTAGCCGCCCCTCATCGGGGGGCGATCAGCCCCAGCATTTT.

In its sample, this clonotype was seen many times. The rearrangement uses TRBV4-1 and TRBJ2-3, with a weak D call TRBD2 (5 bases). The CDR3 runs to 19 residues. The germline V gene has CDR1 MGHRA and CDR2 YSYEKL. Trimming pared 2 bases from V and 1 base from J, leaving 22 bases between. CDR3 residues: CASSQPGDPAEGRTDTQYF. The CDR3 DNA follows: TGCGCCAGCAGCCAACCTGGCGATCCAGCGGAAGGCCGCACAGATACGCAGTATTTT.

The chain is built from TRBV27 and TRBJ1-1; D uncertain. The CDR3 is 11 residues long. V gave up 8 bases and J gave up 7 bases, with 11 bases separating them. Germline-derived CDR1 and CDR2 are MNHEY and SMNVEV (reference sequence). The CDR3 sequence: CASQVGHEAFF. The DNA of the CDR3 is TGTGCCAGCCAGGTCGGGCATGAAGCTTTCTTT.

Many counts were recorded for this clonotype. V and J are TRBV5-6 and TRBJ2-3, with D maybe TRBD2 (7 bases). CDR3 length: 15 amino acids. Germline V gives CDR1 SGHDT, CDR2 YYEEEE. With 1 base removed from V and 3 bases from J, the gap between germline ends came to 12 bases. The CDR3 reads CASSLTRGGTDTQYF. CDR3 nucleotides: TGTGCCAGCAGCTTGACTAGGGGGGGGACAGATACGCAGTATTTT.

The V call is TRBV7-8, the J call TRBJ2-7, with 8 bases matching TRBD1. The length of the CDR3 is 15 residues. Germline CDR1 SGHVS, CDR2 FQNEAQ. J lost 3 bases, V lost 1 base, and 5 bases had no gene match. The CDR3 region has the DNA TGTGCCAGCAGCTTAGTTTTCGGGACAGGCTACGAGCAGTACTTC. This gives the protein CASSLVFGTGYEQYF.

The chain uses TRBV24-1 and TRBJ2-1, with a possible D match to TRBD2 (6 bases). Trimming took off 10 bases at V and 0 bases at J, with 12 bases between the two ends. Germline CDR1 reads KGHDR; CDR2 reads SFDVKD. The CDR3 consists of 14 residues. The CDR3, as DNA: TGTGCCACTACCGGGACTCCCTCCTACAATGAGCAGTTCTTC. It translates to CATTGTPSYNEQFF.

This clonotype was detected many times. The chain's CDR3 is CASSQTPWTGSETQYF. Written as DNA, the CDR3 is TGTGCCAGCAGCCAAACCCCTTGGACAGGTTCGGAGACCCAGTACTTC. The chain joins TRBV3-1 to TRBJ2-5, with 7 bases matching TRBD1. CDR1 is LGHDT and CDR2 is YNNKEL in the germline V gene (reference sequence). This CDR3 is 16 amino acids long. The junction had 11 bases not matched to a gene; V was cut back by 2 bases and J by 5 bases.

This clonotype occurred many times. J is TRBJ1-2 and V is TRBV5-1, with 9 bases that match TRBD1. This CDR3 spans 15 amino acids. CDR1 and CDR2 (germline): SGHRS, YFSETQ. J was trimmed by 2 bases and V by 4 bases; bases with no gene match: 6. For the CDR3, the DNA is TGCGCCAGCAGCATACGGACAGGGGTAAACTATGGCTACACCTTC. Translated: CASSIRTGVNYGYTF.

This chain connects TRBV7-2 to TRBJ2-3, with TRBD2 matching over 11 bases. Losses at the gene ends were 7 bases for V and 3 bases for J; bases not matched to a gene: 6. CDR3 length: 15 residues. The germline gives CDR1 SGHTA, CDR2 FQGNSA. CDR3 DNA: TGTGCCAGCAACAGACTAGCGGGGTGGACAGATACGCAGTATTTT. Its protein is CASNRLAGWTDTQYF.

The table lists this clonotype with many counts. The CDR3 is CASSPPDRVWNEQFF. The DNA of the CDR3 is TGTGCCAGCTCACCACCGGACAGGGTTTGGAATGAGCAGTTCTTC. This chain uses TRBV18 with TRBJ2-1; 8 nucleotides line up with TRBD1. Germline trimming cut 0 bases from V and 7 bases from J; bases unmatched to any gene: 5. This CDR3 comprises 15 residues. The germline CDR1 and CDR2 sequences are KGHSH and LQKENI.

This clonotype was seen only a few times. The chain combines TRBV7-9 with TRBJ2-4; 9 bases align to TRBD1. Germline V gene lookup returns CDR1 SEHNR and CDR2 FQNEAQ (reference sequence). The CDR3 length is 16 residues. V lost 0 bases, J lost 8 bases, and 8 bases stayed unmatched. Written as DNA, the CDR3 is TGTGCCAGCAGCTTAGCGGTATTGGGACAGGGACACATTCAGTACTTC. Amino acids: CASSLAVLGQGHIQYF.

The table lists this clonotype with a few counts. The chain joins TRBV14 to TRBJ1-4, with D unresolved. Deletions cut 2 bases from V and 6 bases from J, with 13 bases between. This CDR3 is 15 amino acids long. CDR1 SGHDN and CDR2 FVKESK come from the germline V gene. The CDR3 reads CASSQPMYDDEKLFF. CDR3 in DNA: TGTGCCAGCAGCCAACCCATGTACGACGATGAAAAACTGTTTTTT.

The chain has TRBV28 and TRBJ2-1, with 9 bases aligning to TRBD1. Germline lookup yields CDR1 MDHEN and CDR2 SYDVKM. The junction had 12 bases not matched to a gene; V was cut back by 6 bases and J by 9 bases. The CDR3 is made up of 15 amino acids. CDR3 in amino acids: CASRLGTGSHSEQFF. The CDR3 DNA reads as TGTGCCAGCAGGTTAGGGACAGGGAGCCACAGTGAGCAGTTCTTC.

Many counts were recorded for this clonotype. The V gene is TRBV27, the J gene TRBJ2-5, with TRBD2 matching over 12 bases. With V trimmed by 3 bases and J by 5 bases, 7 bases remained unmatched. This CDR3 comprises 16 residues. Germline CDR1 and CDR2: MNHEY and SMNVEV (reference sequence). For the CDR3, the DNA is TGTGCCAGCAGTTTCGCTAGCGGGAGGGCCAGGGAGACCCAGTACTTC. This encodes CASSFASGRARETQYF.

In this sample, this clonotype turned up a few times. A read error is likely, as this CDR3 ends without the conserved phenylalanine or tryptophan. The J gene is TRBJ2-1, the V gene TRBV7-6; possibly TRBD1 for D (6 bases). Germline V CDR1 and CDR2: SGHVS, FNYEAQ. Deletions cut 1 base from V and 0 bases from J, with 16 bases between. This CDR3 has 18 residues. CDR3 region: CASSLEVWGPSSYNEQFL. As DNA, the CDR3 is TGTGCCAGCAGCTTAGAGGTCTGGGGGCCCAGCTCCTACAATGAGCAGTTCCTC.

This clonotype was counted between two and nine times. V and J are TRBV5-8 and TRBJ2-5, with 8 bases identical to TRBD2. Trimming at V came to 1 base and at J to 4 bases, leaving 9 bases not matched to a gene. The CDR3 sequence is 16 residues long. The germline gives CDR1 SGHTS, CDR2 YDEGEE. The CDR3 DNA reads TGTGCCAGCAGCTTGATTGGGACTAGTCGTCGAGAGACCCAGTACTTC. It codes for CASSLIGTSRRETQYF.